These T cell receptor beta chains were read from a single sample in a study of T cells in localized non-small cell lung cancer. TCRdb's table, derived via immunoSEQ multiplex PCR, lists solely in-frame clones and lacks some. The table has 15,000 to 20,000 clones, around 79% seen once. This material consisted of peripheral blood, taken before any cancer treatment. These TCRs come from a male donor at least 60 years old with stage I lung adenocarcinoma. CDR3s include the opening cysteine and the closing phenylalanine or tryptophan. Each record gives: CDR3 protein, CDR3 DNA, J gene, D gene, V gene, clone size. The D gene is left open where the match is weak. The size entry is marked missing in some rows and otherwise reads once, few, many or a size class.

CATSKSTMNTEAFF | TGTGCCACCAGCAAATCGACAATGAACACTGAAGCTTTCTTT | TRBJ1-1 | - | TRBV15 | -
CASSPWTGDNEQFF | TGTGCCAGCTCACCCTGGACAGGGGACAATGAGCAGTTCTTC | TRBJ2-1 | TRBD1 | TRBV18 | -
CASSLYMGLAGVGFF | TGTGCCAGCAGCTTGTATATGGGACTAGCGGGAGTAGGGTTCTTC | TRBJ2-1 | TRBD2 | TRBV5-5 | once
CASSQDRDRSTDTQYF | TGCGCCAGCAGCCAAGATCGGGACAGAAGCACAGATACGCAGTATTTT | TRBJ2-3 | TRBD1 | TRBV4-3 | -
CASSLGDRGYSNQPQHF | TGTGCCAGCAGCTTGGGGGACAGGGGGTATAGCAATCAGCCCCAGCATTTT | TRBJ1-5 | TRBD1 | TRBV7-8 | -
CAKWAWQPTDTQYF | TGTGCCAAATGGGCTTGGCAGCCCACAGATACGCAGTATTTT | TRBJ2-3 | - | TRBV7-8 | -
CASSPSLMNTEAFF | TGTGCCAGCAGCCCTAGCTTAATGAACACTGAAGCTTTCTTT | TRBJ1-1 | - | TRBV27 | -
CASSSWDTQYF | TGTGCCAGCAGCAGCTGGGATACGCAGTATTTT | TRBJ2-3 | - | TRBV14 | -
CASSLGSGTSSTDTQYF | TGTGCCAGCAGCTTGGGGTCCGGGACGAGTAGCACAGATACGCAGTATTTT | TRBJ2-3 | - | TRBV5-4 | -
CASSPPSREGGETQYF | TGTGCCAGCTCACCACCGTCGAGGGAGGGCGGAGAGACCCAGTACTTC | TRBJ2-5 | TRBD2 | TRBV18 | -
CASSPGLAGNEQFF | TGTGCCAGCAGCCCGGGGCTAGCGGGAAATGAGCAGTTCTTC | TRBJ2-1 | TRBD2 | TRBV7-3 | -
CASSDGGSGREHNEQFF | TGTGCCAGCAGTGACGGGGGTAGCGGGAGGGAGCACAATGAGCAGTTCTTC | TRBJ2-1 | TRBD2 | TRBV6-4 | -
CASSPLGGRDTQYF | TGTGCCAGCAGCCCTTTGGGGGGCCGGGATACGCAGTATTTT | TRBJ2-3 | - | TRBV7-8 | -
CASSQHPRARGGYGYTF | TGTGCCAGCAGCCAACACCCCAGGGCCCGGGGAGGCTATGGCTACACCTTC | TRBJ1-2 | - | TRBV4-2 | -
CASSETSAGELFF | TGTGCCAGCAGCGAGACTAGCGCCGGGGAGCTGTTTTTT | TRBJ2-2 | TRBD2 | TRBV5-6 | -
CASSPARGFYEQYF | TGTGCCAGCAGCCCCGCCAGGGGGTTCTACGAGCAGTACTTC | TRBJ2-7 | TRBD1 | TRBV14 | medium-sized
CASSQEGRNTEAFF | TGCGCCAGCAGCCAAGAGGGTCGAAACACTGAAGCTTTCTTT | TRBJ1-1 | - | TRBV4-1 | -
CASSSNNQGDTQYF | TGTGCCAGCAGCTCGAACAACCAGGGCGATACGCAGTATTTT | TRBJ2-3 | - | TRBV7-8 | -
CASSKGRRGVLCGIYTF | TGTGCCAGCAGCAAAGGTCGCAGGGGAGTATTATGTGGAATCTACACCTTC | TRBJ1-2 | - | TRBV21-1 | -
CASSLTSGDKNEQFF | TGTGCCAGCAGTCTGACTAGCGGGGATAAAAATGAGCAGTTCTTC | TRBJ2-1 | TRBD2 | TRBV6-6 | -
CASRWTGSNQPQHF | TGTGCCAGCAGGTGGACAGGGAGTAATCAGCCCCAGCATTTT | TRBJ1-5 | TRBD1 | TRBV28 | -
CASSLGGGGNTDTQYF | TGTGCCAGCAGCTTAGGAGGCGGGGGGAACACAGATACGCAGTATTTT | TRBJ2-3 | TRBD2 | TRBV7-8 | -
CASSLTGPGNQPQHF | TGTGCCAGCAGTTTAACGGGGCCGGGGAATCAGCCCCAGCATTTT | TRBJ1-5 | - | TRBV28 | -
CASSYRGRGETQYF | TGTGCCAGCAGCTACAGGGGGCGCGGGGAGACCCAGTACTTC | TRBJ2-5 | TRBD1 | TRBV13 | -
CASSEMTPQHF | TGTGCCAGCAGTGAAATGACGCCCCAGCATTTT | TRBJ1-5 | - | TRBV6-5 | -
CASGPRASNYGYTF | TGTGCCAGCGGACCAAGGGCCTCTAACTATGGCTACACCTTC | TRBJ1-2 | - | TRBV2 | few
CASSGLGAGGNEQYF | TGTGCCAGCAGTGGGCTAGGAGCGGGAGGGAACGAGCAGTACTTC | TRBJ2-7 | TRBD2 | TRBV27 | -
CASSDRLGDF | TGTGCCAGCAGTGACAGGTTGGGGGATTTT | TRBJ2-3 | - | TRBV6-1 | -
CASMGAHRYEQYF | TGTGCCAGTATGGGCGCACACCGCTACGAGCAGTACTTC | TRBJ2-7 | - | TRBV19 | -
CASGADRAWGNEQYF | TGTGCCAGCGGCGCCGACAGGGCATGGGGTAACGAGCAGTACTTC | TRBJ2-7 | TRBD1 | TRBV7-9 | once
CASADITSTDTQYF | TGTGCCAGTGCAGACATTACTAGCACAGATACGCAGTATTTT | TRBJ2-3 | - | TRBV19 | few
CASSPPGRYNEQFF | TGTGCCAGCTCACCGCCCGGCAGGTACAATGAGCAGTTCTTC | TRBJ2-1 | - | TRBV18 | few
CASSQDGGGPRSTDTQYF | TGTGCCAGCAGCCAAGATGGGGGGGGACCGAGATCCACAGATACGCAGTATTTT | TRBJ2-3 | TRBD2 | TRBV4-2 | -
CASSPYSGLAGVDTQYF | TGTGCCAGCAGTCCCTACTCGGGACTAGCGGGAGTCGATACGCAGTATTTT | TRBJ2-3 | TRBD2 | TRBV27 | -
CAWSVPPTGLGDTEAFF | TGTGCCTGGAGTGTCCCTCCTACAGGGCTAGGGGACACTGAAGCTTTCTTT | TRBJ1-1 | - | TRBV30 | few
CASSSYNEQFF | TGTGCCAGCAGTTCCTACAATGAGCAGTTCTTC | TRBJ2-1 | - | TRBV28 | -